A single sample is the source of the 20 T cell receptor beta chains below, sequenced in a study of immune cell composition in non-small cell lung cancer. The table came from immunoSEQ multiplex PCR; TCRdb's copy has only in-frame clones and leaves some out. The sample shows around 8,400 clones, roughly 65% of them seen only once. The specimen sequenced was lung tumor tissue. The receptors were sampled from a human donor with non-small cell lung cancer.

As regards this clone: At one boundary the junction diverges from the germline segment, which might be a read error. The J gene is TRBJ1-1, the V gene TRBV10-2; D is ambiguous. Germline V gene sequence: CDR1 WSHSY, CDR2 SAAADI. The CDR3 runs 13 residues. The CDR3 nucleotides are TGTGCCATCAGTGTCCGGGGTAACACTGAAGCTTTCTTT. Amino acids: CAISVRGNTEAFF.

The chain employs TRBV6-5 and TRBJ1-4; 10 nucleotides match TRBD1. The CDR3 runs 13 residues. V was pared by 6 bases and J by 10 bases, with 5 bases of the junction left unmatched. Germline values: CDR1 MNHEY, CDR2 SVGAGI. The CDR3 here is CASRDDRGRKLFF. The CDR3 DNA sequence: TGTGCCAGCAGAGACGACAGGGGGCGAAAACTGTTTTTT.

The chain recombines TRBV19 with TRBJ2-4, with D possibly being TRBD2 (6 bases). Germline V lookup: CDR1 LNHDA, CDR2 SQIVND (reference sequence). V lost 7 bases to trimming and J lost 7 bases, with 17 bases between them. The CDR3 runs to 14 residues. This CDR3 is CASTNRRGDNIQYF. CDR3 in DNA: TGTGCCAGTACCAATAGGAGGGGCGACAACATTCAGTACTTC.

The chain joins TRBV4-1 to TRBJ2-7; no clear D. V was pared by 1 base and J by 4 bases, with 8 bases between. Looked up from germline, CDR1 is MGHRA and CDR2 is YSYEKL. The length of the CDR3 is 13 residues. The CDR3 DNA reads as TGCGCCAGCAGCCAAGGGTGGCGGTACGAGCAGTACTTC. This sequence encodes CASSQGWRYEQYF.

The chain recombines TRBV5-6 with TRBJ2-5; the D gene is possibly TRBD2 (6 bases). V dropped 1 base and J dropped 2 bases, with 6 bases sitting between them. Germline CDR1 reads SGHDT; CDR2 reads YYEEEE. This CDR3 comprises 13 residues. CDR3 loop: CASSLRGQETQYF. The DNA of the CDR3 is TGTGCCAGCAGCTTGCGGGGGCAAGAGACCCAGTACTTC.

This clone showed up just a few times. This chain joins TRBV7-2 and TRBJ1-3; weak D call: TRBD1 (6 bases). Trimming pared 2 bases from V and 0 bases from J, leaving 11 bases between. Germline values: CDR1 SGHTA, CDR2 FQGNSA. The CDR3 runs to 16 residues. DNA of the CDR3: TGTGCCAGCAGCTTACGGGGGGCAGCCTCTGGAAACACCATATATTTT. Encoded protein: CASSLRGAASGNTIYF.

With respect to this clone: A junction end diverges from the germline sequence, so it may reflect a read error. The chain recombines TRBV6-5 with TRBJ2-7; D may be TRBD1 (5 bases). CDR1 and CDR2 from the germline V gene are MNHEY and SVGAGI. The CDR3 length is 11 residues. In DNA, the CDR3 is TGTGCCAGCAGTTCTTGGACATCGGCGGCATTC. Its protein product is CASSSWTSAAF.

This chain connects TRBV5-3 to TRBJ1-1, with D hard to call. TRBV5-3 is an ORF for which the function is uncertain. V was cut by 0 bases and J by 4 bases, with 13 bases left in between. The length of the CDR3 is 15 residues. The CDR3 coding sequence is TGTGCCAGAAGCTTGGGTCCGACCTGGGCCACTGAAGCTTTCTTT. The encoded protein is CARSLGPTWATEAFF.

This clone is termed medium-sized. A read error may account for a junction end that differs from germline. This rearrangement joins TRBV7-7 to TRBJ2-1, with 8 bases aligning to TRBD2. The CDR3 sequence is 15 residues long. CDR1 is SSHAT and CDR2 is FNYEAQ in the germline V gene (reference sequence). The chain's CDR3 is CASSPALAEYNEQFF. The CDR3 DNA is TGTGCTAGCAGCCCAGCACTAGCGGAATACAATGAGCAGTTCTTC.

The V and J genes are TRBV6-6 and TRBJ1-2, with 8 nucleotides matching TRBD1. Germline trimming cut 5 bases from V and 7 bases from J; bases unmatched to any gene: 6. The germline CDR1 and CDR2 sequences are MNHNY and SVGAGI (reference sequence). There are 13 residues in the CDR3. CDR3: CASSPLDRAGYTF. CDR3 DNA: TGTGCCAGCAGTCCTTTGGACAGGGCTGGCTACACCTTC.

This clone appeared a single time. The chain uses TRBV11-2 and TRBJ1-2; D gene uncertain. V lost 1 base and J 2 bases, leaving 5 bases between the germline ends. Germline V gene data show CDR1 as SGHAT and CDR2 as FQNNGV. The CDR3 covers 13 residues. The CDR3 DNA reads as TGTGCCAGCAGCTTAGGACTGAACTATGGCTACACCTTC. Protein product: CASSLGLNYGYTF.

This clone occurred once. The DNA for the CDR3 is TGCGCCAGCACCCCGACAGGGGGCCCCCCTTCTGGGGCCAACGTCCTGACTTTC. Amino acid sequence: CASTPTGGPPSGANVLTF. The genes are TRBV5-1 and TRBJ2-6, with 10 bases lining up with TRBD1. Germline V gives CDR1 SGHRS, CDR2 YFSETQ. CDR3 length equals 18 residues. V lost 6 bases to trimming and J lost 1 base; unmatched junction nucleotides: 10.

The CDR3 DNA is TGCGCCAGCAGCCAAGATAGCGGGACAGCCTCTACGAGGGGCTACACCTTC. It codes for CASSQDSGTASTRGYTF. This chain links TRBV4-1 with TRBJ1-2, with 7 bases matching TRBD1. The CDR3 covers 17 residues. Germline values: CDR1 MGHRA, CDR2 YSYEKL. The V and J ends lost 0 bases and 8 bases, in that order; junction bases with no gene match: 15.

The J gene is TRBJ2-7, the V gene TRBV6-6; TRBD1 agrees at 11 bases. The V gene's germline CDR1 is MNHNY and CDR2 SVGAGI (reference sequence). The CDR3 is made up of 15 amino acids. The V segment lost 6 bases and the J segment 2 bases; nucleotides outside the gene matches: 6. The CDR3 reads CASRLGGQGAYEQYF. The CDR3 region has the DNA TGTGCCAGCAGATTGGGGGGACAGGGGGCCTACGAGCAGTACTTC.

Concerning this clone: One end of the junction fails to match germline, which may point to a read error. This sequence joins TRBV5-1 and TRBJ1-1, with D uncertain. The length of the CDR3 is 14 residues. Germline lookup yields CDR1 SGHRS and CDR2 YFSETQ. CDR3 DNA sequence: TGTGCCAGCAGCGAGCGGGGTGGGGTCACTGAAGCTTTCTTT. This codes for CASSERGGVTEAFF.

The genes are TRBV18 and TRBJ2-3, with TRBD1 identical over 10 bases. Trimming removed 6 bases from V and 2 bases from J; junction bases left unmatched: 5. The CDR3 covers 15 residues. Germline V CDR1 and CDR2: KGHSH, LQKENI. CDR3 DNA: TGTGCCAGCTCGACGGACAGGGGGTCCACAGATACGCAGTATTTT. Its protein product is CASSTDRGSTDTQYF.

The gene calls are TRBV25-1 and TRBJ1-4, with a possible D match to TRBD1 (6 bases). This CDR3 is built from 15 residues. Trimming took 4 bases from V and 0 from J, leaving 9 bases between them. CDR1 and CDR2 (germline): MGHDK, SYGVNS. The chain's CDR3 is CASSAGVTTNEKLFF. Here the CDR3 DNA reads TGTGCCAGCAGTGCAGGGGTAACAACTAATGAAAAACTGTTTTTT.

The CDR3, as DNA: TGTGCCAGCAGCTTGGGGCTAGCGGGAGACGAGACCCAGTACTTC. Its translation is CASSLGLAGDETQYF. The J gene is TRBJ2-5, the V gene TRBV4-2; TRBD2 aligns across 10 bases. The CDR3 spans 15 residues. Germline V CDR1 and CDR2: LGHNA, YNFKEQ. The V and J ends lost 5 bases and 5 bases, in that order; junction bases with no gene match: 8.

This sequence joins TRBV4-1 and TRBJ1-2; TRBD1 agrees at 9 bases. Germline loops: CDR1 MGHRA, CDR2 YSYEKL. This CDR3 region has 16 residues. V shed 0 bases, J shed 4 bases, and the junction held 6 bases outside the gene matches. This chain's CDR3 is CASSQDSGTGIYGYTF. As DNA, the CDR3 is TGCGCCAGCAGCCAAGATTCCGGGACAGGGATCTATGGCTACACCTTC.

The genes are TRBV6-1 and TRBJ1-1, with a possible D match to TRBD1 (5 bases). This CDR3 is 14 amino acids long. V was cut by 6 bases and J by 10 bases, with 21 bases left in between. The germline CDR1 and CDR2 sequences are MNHNS and SASEGT. The CDR3 DNA reads TGTGCCAGCAGGCCCCAGGGAGGGATCGTGGGAGCTTTCTTT. It specifies CASRPQGGIVGAFF.